This entry lists 3 T cell receptor beta chains sequenced from one sample in a study of T-cell reconstitution after alpha-beta-depleted transplantation in children. During its preparation, the TCRbeta library received unique molecular identifiers. TCRdb processed the PCR reads anew with MiXCR; each CDR3 protein has one entry. This sample has about 240,000 distinct CDR3 sequences, with about 23% found just once. Sequenced material: PBMCs, taken before TCRalphabeta/CD19-depleted stem cell transplant. The receptors derive from a girl aged 2-10 years with Fanconi anemia, due to receive a stem cell transplant.

This clonotype has a handful of counts. The V gene is TRBV29-1, the J gene TRBJ2-7; 7 bases match TRBD2. The CDR3 contains 15 residues. The germline V gene encodes CDR1 SQVTM and CDR2 ANQGSEA. Losses at the gene ends were 4 bases for V and 2 bases for J; bases not matched to a gene: 11. CDR3 loop: CSVVGSGGLPYEQYF. For the CDR3, the DNA is TGCAGCGTTGTCGGCTCGGGAGGCCTTCCCTACGAGCAGTACTTC.

V is TRBV4-2 and J is TRBJ2-5, with 9 bases identical to TRBD2. J gave up 2 bases and V 0 bases, and 4 bases lay outside the gene matches. CDR1 is LGHNA and CDR2 is YNFKEQ in the germline V gene. The CDR3 totals 16 residues. CDR3 nucleotides: TGTGCCAGCAGCCAAGATCCCCTAGCGGGGCAAGAGACCCAGTACTTC. It is translated as CASSQDPLAGQETQYF.

V gene TRBV6-5 combines with J gene TRBJ2-7; TRBD1 aligns across 9 bases. The junction had 13 bases not matched to a gene; V was cut back by 0 bases and J by 4 bases. This CDR3 spans 18 amino acids. From germline, CDR1 is MNHEY and CDR2 SVGAGI. The CDR3 DNA reads as TGTGCCAGCAGTTACTCGATCGGACAGGGGAGCCGCAGATACGAGCAGTACTTC. Its protein is CASSYSIGQGSRRYEQYF.